This T cell receptor (beta chain) was obtained from a study of regulatory T cells in long-lasting Graves disease (dated by TCRdb to 2020 to 2023). With regard to the full study: Newly diagnosed Graves' disease patients had taken antithyroid drugs for less than 3 months. A total of roughly 35 samples underwent TCR sequencing, from about 13 patients with persistent Graves' disease and 20 patients with newly diagnosed Graves' disease. Peripheral blood TCR sequencing and RNA sequencing compared persistent Graves' disease patients with newly diagnosed Graves' disease patients. The study was registered as a clinical trial and conducted in China.

Broad study findings and their caveats: Because the primary lesion, thyroid tissue, could not be accessed, the study looked at peripheral blood alone. Persistent patients shared more public clonotypes among themselves (around 3,000) than newly diagnosed patients did (roughly 910). Only the TCR beta chain was sequenced and analyzed. The small sample size was acknowledged by the authors as a limitation that may reduce accuracy. Lower TCR Shannon entropy and fewer highly expanded clones were observed in persistent Graves' disease patients than in newly diagnosed patients, which suggested clonal expansion. Persistent disease showed preferential use of TRBV28, TRBJ1-2 and TRBJ2-5, whereas newly diagnosed disease favored TRBV20-1 and TRBJ2-1.

The time point label on this specimen signifies: newly diagnosed GD, antithyroid drugs for less than 3 months. For both TCR sequencing and RNA sequencing, RNA was extracted from PBMCs using TRIzol. The diagnosis of Graves' disease was made according to American Thyroid Association guidelines. Recruitment of patients was carried out at an endocrinology department in Xi'an, China. Each patient gave 7 to 9.5 milliliters of peripheral blood, collected in an EDTA anticoagulant tube. Ficoll Paque Plus density gradient separation was used to isolate PBMCs, and no further T cell sorting was performed. An Agilent 2100 Bioanalyzer and agarose gel were used to check RNA quality, and a NanoDrop 2000 was used to measure RNA concentration. There are 14 amino acids in the CDR3, from cysteine to phenylalanine inclusive. The entry retains the CDR3 DNA only, 42 bases that are in frame from base 1. CDR1 and CDR2 were assigned from the germline V gene (reference sequence) as DFQATT and SNEGSKA. Trimming accounts for 0 bases at V and 3 bases at J, while the number of junction bases matched to no gene is 3.

This clonotype was detected ten times or more. Its specific antigen is unknown. No base quality values were provided; no much bigger clone lies one nucleotide off. Libraries were made using multiplex PCR. Sequencing instrument: Illumina HiSeq 4000. iRepertoire HTBI primers and Arm-PCR amplification of CDR3 regions were used to construct TCR beta libraries. Gel purification was performed on PCR products prior to sequencing. The original pipeline was this. A total of fewer than 65 TRBV and some 15 TRBJ segments were identified across samples and were used for gene usage analysis of CDR3 amino acid clonotypes. COPE and FqMerger were used to merge filtered high-quality paired reads into contigs. Contigs were aligned with BLAST to IMGT TRBV, TRBD and TRBJ reference genes, and CDR3 was defined per IMGT. Any clonotype with a frequency above 0.1% was classified as a highly expanded clone. Shannon entropy was used to measure repertoire diversity, and the Gini coefficient was used to measure V-J evenness. A clonotype found in more than one individual was treated as public. The public reads were run again by TCRdb, first through fastp at Q25 and then through MiXCR, and only productive beta chains were kept. Every entry covers one CDR3 protein and lists the most common genes and DNA from its rows. TCRdb, not the authors, supplied the V and J calls. Counted in this sample were some 600,000 distinct CDR3 sequences; about 16% of them appeared once. More than 10% of the sample is held by the ten biggest clonotypes.

The sample also formed part of further work on T cells in Graves' hyperthyroidism and ophthalmopathy. Per that second paper: Stable Graves' hyperthyroidism was defined as the absence of progression to ophthalmopathy over 18 months of follow-up. Hyperthyroidism patients were aged 18 to 65 years and newly diagnosed, with disease duration of less than 2 months. Exclusion was applied to patients with uncontrolled infections, other autoimmune diseases, pregnancy or lactation. Diagnoses were established on the basis of clinical symptoms, serum thyroxine and TRAb, thyroid ultrasound, and orbital computed tomography. A first-round RT-PCR of the TCR CDR3 used the HTBI primer set with the Qiagen OneStep RT-PCR kit. Most expanded thyroid clonotypes (frequency above 0.001) were also found in blood, which suggests that blood repertoires may mirror thyroid immune responses. A model built on a 13 V-J signature distinguished ophthalmopathy from stable hyperthyroidism, reaching roughly 88% sensitivity and about 81% specificity in cross-validation and 80%/75% in testing. In validation, the model predicted progression to ophthalmopathy a median of around six months before onset, with approximately 70% sensitivity and roughly 72% specificity. A discovery cohort of around 100 patients, about 43 with Graves' ophthalmopathy and more than 55 with stable Graves' hyperthyroidism, was used to find distinguishing TCR V-J signatures. Prospective prediction of ophthalmopathy was tested in an independent validation cohort of fewer than 20 hyperthyroidism patients and approximately 17 patients who later progressed to ophthalmopathy. The roughly 100 discovery patients were randomly divided into training and test sets at a 7:3 ratio. Thyroid tissue and blood T-cell repertoires from about six Graves' hyperthyroidism patients were also compared in the study. Following sampling, methimazole starting at 30 mg daily was given to hyperthyroidism patients, and high-dose intravenous methylprednisolone was given to ophthalmopathy patients. A second multiplex PCR round built the libraries, followed by size selection and purification. Libraries were sequenced paired-end with 100 bp reads on an Illumina HiSeq2000. SOAPnuke was used to process the raw data, throwing out any read that contained adapters or uncalled bases, had a mean Phred below 15, or lacked an exact constant-primer or identifier match. High-quality paired reads were merged using COPE v1.2.5, and each unique nucleotide sequence was defined as a clonotype. MiTCR v1.1 was used to align the clonotypes against IMGT TRBV, TRBD and TRBJ reference segments. The analysis was restricted to V-J combinations with a frequency above 0.0001, which together covered roughly 99% of the repertoires. A TCS score was defined as the ratio between F50 (clonal expansion) and ExV (chaos), using BLOSUM62-based TCRdist between CDR3 peptides within each V-J. Welch's t-statistics and random forest reduced approximately 520 V-J features to 13, which were used in a naive Bayes classifier (R e1071). No statistical method was used to set the sample size in advance, and investigators knew the group allocation. The paper describes TCR Vbeta CDR3 sequencing of 135 peripheral blood samples, made up of 43 ophthalmopathy patients, 70 to 75 hyperthyroidism patients and about 17 progressor patients.

Source: peripheral blood mononuclear cells (PBMCs), taken at new diagnosis, from a patient treated with antithyroid drugs. The receptor comes from a man aged 18 to 35 with Graves disease. Donor details come from another sample of the same person, matched by shared clones. The chain uses TRBV20-1 and TRBJ2-7; the junction holds 9 bases that match TRBD2. This receptor carries the CDR3 CSARERLADYEQYF. The DNA reads TGCAGTGCTAGAGAAAGACTAGCGGACTACGAGCAGTACTTC.